This T cell receptor beta chain was captured in a study of blood T cell repertoires in COVID-19. Looking at the study overall: Acute-phase and convalescent COVID-19 samples originated in the United States, Italy and Spain. T cells, B-cell-depleted T cells, or PBMCs supplied cDNA or gDNA.

In the original workflow: Amplification from reference gene primers served as the basis for estimated nucleated cell counts. Measured with immunoSEQ multiplex PCR; TCRdb has only the in-frame clones, and not every one. The V and J calls and clone size are taken from that table; D and trimming were inferred from the DNA. The sample lists about 330,000 clones, more than 75% occurring once. The CDR3 totals 15 residues. The V segment lost 6 bases and the J segment 6 bases; nucleotides outside the gene matches: 13. The germline V gene encodes CDR1 MNHEY and CDR2 SVGAGI. The study counted Cohort 3 donors as recovered given two negative PCRs, clearance, or symptom resolution.

The TCR comes from a young woman who had recovered from COVID-19. The sample consisted of PBMCs or T cells enriched from blood (not recorded which). This sequence joins TRBV6-5 and TRBJ1-1; TRBD1 matches at 7 bases. The CDR3 DNA reads as TGTGCCAGCAGAGCCCCAACAGGGGTTAGGGCTGAAGCTTTCTTT. Its protein product is CASRAPTGVRAEAFF.